This T cell receptor (beta chain) was sequenced in a study of cytomegalovirus exposure and HLA in healthy donors. A word on this clone: The target antigen is unknown.

CDR1 and CDR2 (germline): LGHNA, YSLEER. CDR3 length: 15 residues. Trimming removed 0 bases from V and 4 bases from J, with 12 bases in between. Amplification used 60 Vbeta primers and 13 Jbeta primers. The data were produced by immunoSEQ multiplex PCR, yet TCRdb's version contains in-frame clones alone and is incomplete. The data contain approximately 100,000 clones, 75% of them singletons. Regarding the study as a whole: The productive fraction for most TCR beta V segments was about 90% or about 30% in an earlier analysis. An analysis that was carried out later associated fewer than 20,000 TCR beta sequences with HLA alleles at 0.05 false discovery rate.

V gene TRBV4-3 combines with J gene TRBJ2-5; the D gene is possibly TRBD2 (5 bases). This receptor was obtained from a male donor in good health and CMV-seropositive. The source material was PBMCs. DNA of the CDR3: TGCGCCAGCAGCCAAGATCCTGAGGCGGGAGAGACCCAGTACTTC. Residues: CASSQDPEAGETQYF.